This TCR beta chain was documented in a study of a mutant IDH1 vaccine in newly diagnosed glioma (dated by TCRdb to about 2021). Notes on the research overall: Vaccination started 4-6 weeks after radiotherapy alone, or was given together with temozolomide cycles in the groups whose treatment included chemotherapy. Peripheral blood was drawn at six visits: V03 (baseline), V05, V07, V10, V12 and V13. Before enrollment, patients had received standard therapy of radiotherapy alone, temozolomide alone, or radiochemotherapy with temozolomide; most received the combination. Longitudinal TCRB deep sequencing was performed for about 25 treated patients wherever samples were available for exploratory analyses. The approximately 30 treated patients were approximately 62% male and roughly 40% female, with a mean age of around 40 years. The week-35 safety follow-up took place at visit V12, and the week-47 end of study took place at visit V13.

This specimen's time point label, per the study, means: week 35, safety follow-up. Every vaccine dose consisted of 300 ug of a 20-mer mutant IDH1 peptide in Montanide, administered subcutaneously together with topical imiquimod. Patients received eight vaccinations in weeks 1, 3, 5, 7, 11, 15, 19 and 23, corresponding to visits V03 through V10. Donors had newly diagnosed WHO grade 3 or 4 IDH1-mutant astrocytomas with loss of nuclear ATRX. The samples were drawn from NOA16, a multicentre, single-arm, open-label phase I trial in Germany that tested a mutant IDH1 peptide vaccine in humans for the first time. Genomic DNA for TCRB sequencing was extracted from EDTA blood using the DNeasy Blood and Tissue Kit. The CDR3 has 15 amino acids, counting the end cysteine and phenylalanine. CDR3 DNA is the only sequence kept; it has 45 bases, read in frame from the first base. The junction carries 15 bases between V and J, which are trimmed by 5 bases and 5 bases respectively. The germline V gene (reference sequence) yields MNHEY for CDR1 and SMNVEV for CDR2.

The library came from the immunoSEQ multiplex PCR assay. Rearranged TCR beta chain sequences were amplified using the hsTCRB Kit according to the manufacturer's protocol. An Illumina MiSeq was used to sequence the TCRB libraries. Under the source paper's analysis protocol: Demultiplexing, trimming and gene mapping were performed with the kit vendor's proprietary platform. TCRdb carries this immuneACCESS record with in-frame sequences only. Its versions omit some clonotypes, under half of them owing to an unresolved V gene in the studies checked, with the rest unexplained. V, J and clone size are taken as reported in that table, and D and trimming were inferred from the DNA itself. The sample table records roughly 40,000 clones; around 83% of these occur just once. The ten largest clones represent under 6% of the sample. What the study reported, not specific to this receptor: The authors noted that analyses of patient blood samples could not be reproduced because of sample limitations. Selection of PBMC samples for TCRB deep sequencing was based on availability. Across multiple MHC alleles, vaccine-induced immune responses were seen in around 94% of patients. Pseudoprogression seemed to be unrelated to changes in the top peripheral T cell clonotypes found by TCRB sequencing.

This clone was counted a few times. Its antigen target is currently unknown. One base away there is no much larger clone; base qualities are not given. The sample in question was PBMCs, obtained from a glioma patient whose treatment included an IDH1 peptide vaccine. This receptor was identified in a woman between 50 and 59 years old with glioma. The chain employs TRBV27 and TRBJ1-4; the D region possibly corresponds to TRBD1 (6 bases align). The base sequence is TGTGCCAGCAGTACCAGGGGTAGGGAAAATGAAAAACTGTTTTTT. Translated, this gives CASSTRGRENEKLFF.